This T cell receptor beta chain was observed in a study of shared clonotypes between healthy human individuals. All of the donors resided in Nashville, Tennessee, and each was a Caucasian adult. Unsorted samples relied on roughly 99 million PBMCs, which served as the source of genomic DNA. Notes on the study in general: The low donor count limited represented genetic and exposure-history diversity.

A note on this clone: The antigen is undetermined.

The material for each subset, its genomic DNA, was split evenly across several immunoSEQ plates. The data were produced by immunoSEQ multiplex PCR, yet TCRdb's version contains in-frame clones alone and is incomplete. The sample has about half a million clones, around 79% seen once. The CDR3 has 18 amino acids. With 4 bases removed from V and 0 bases from J, the gap between germline ends came to 19 bases. Germline CDR1 SEHNR, CDR2 FQNEAQ (reference sequence). The rearrangement joins TRBV7-9 to TRBJ2-1, with D perhaps TRBD2 (6 bases). The clonotype was recovered from a woman aged 40-49 years in good health. Some clones in this sample may be carry-over from other donors' samples. Sequenced input: PBMCs. The CDR3 coding sequence is TGTGCCAGCAGCTCGATAACTAGCAGCCGAATCTCCTACAATGAGCAGTTCTTC. This sequence encodes CASSSITSSRISYNEQFF.